This TCR beta chain was retrieved from a study of T cell changes during pregnancy in multiple sclerosis. Germline CDR1 is SNHLY and CDR2 is FYNNEI. The ends were cut back, 5 bases at V and 0 bases at J, with 10 bases in the middle. The CDR3 runs 15 residues. Profiling relied on immunoSEQ multiplex PCR, and the TCRdb table lists in-frame clones only, not all of them. The sample yields under 80,000 clones, just over 90% seen once. The chain links TRBV2 to TRBJ2-2; D is unresolved. This TCR derives from a female donor with multiple sclerosis, enrolled in a pregnancy study. The sample consisted of CD4+ T cells from peripheral blood mononuclear cells, taken in the second trimester of pregnancy. CDR3 sequence: CASSQKPANTGELFF. The CDR3, as DNA: TGTGCCAGCAGTCAGAAACCCGCGAACACCGGGGAGCTGTTTTTT.